This T cell receptor (beta chain) appears in the sequencing data of a study of post-analysis software for immune sequencing data. Overall study context: Patients had relapsing-remitting, secondary progressive or progressive-relapsing multiple sclerosis; some lacked subtype.

On this clonotype itself: Its antigen is undetermined.

Study-level results: Among a handful of TRBV segments more frequent in patients than controls were TRBV5-6, TRBV5-1 and TRBV20-1. F measure showed strong co-clustering of same-batch samples. Patients with multiple sclerosis recorded significantly lower normalized Chao1 diversity than controls, the study found.

Deletions cut 4 bases from V and 8 bases from J, with 16 bases between. The germline CDR1 and CDR2 sequences are SGHVS and FNYEAQ. CDR3 length: 14 residues. cDNA libraries of TCR beta carried unique molecular identifiers. Roughly 500,000 cDNA molecules were obtained from around 1 to 10 million T cells. TCRdb re-derived calls from the PCR reads in MiXCR, one entry per CDR3 protein. Of 600,000 to 750,000 distinct CDR3 sequences in the sample, 55% to 70% are singletons; the top ten hold around 10%. The sequence was obtained from a girl aged 2-10 years with multiple sclerosis. The sequenced material came from blood. The chain combines TRBV7-6 with TRBJ2-3; TRBD2 is a possible D gene (6 bases). The CDR3 protein is CASSSGGDRRTQYF. For the CDR3, the DNA is TGTGCCAGCAGCTCTGGAGGGGACCGCCGTACGCAGTATTTT.